These 3 T cell receptor beta chains were all obtained from the same sample, sequenced in a study of spatial heterogeneity in lung cancer (dated by TCRdb to about 2019). The library relied on 5' RACE. Sequencing instrument: NextSeq 500. The public sequencing data were trimmed at Q25 with fastp and processed into clonotypes with MiXCR by TCRdb, which kept only in-frame beta chains. Every entry covers one CDR3 protein and lists the most common genes and DNA from its rows. In this sample the table shows almost 75,000 distinct CDR3 sequences, 10% to 15% of which occur a single time. The ten largest make up 6.5% to 8.5% of the sample. The time point label of this sample denotes: sample taken at primary tumor resection. Without any cell sorting, TCR sequencing was performed on whole RNA extracted either from tumor and nontumor lung tissue or from cryopreserved PBMC samples. The sequencing here drew on PBMCs, taken at surgery. Receptors were obtained from a male donor with early-stage non-small cell lung cancer.

The sample holds many counts of this clonotype. The V and J genes are TRBV27 and TRBJ2-7, with D unclear. Germline CDR1 is MNHEY and CDR2 is SMNVEV (reference sequence). The CDR3 runs 14 residues. The germline V and J ends were trimmed by 2 bases and 1 base, with 9 bases remaining between them. The CDR3 DNA is TGTGCCAGCAGTTTAGGAAAAGGGTCCTACGAGCAGTACTTC. Translation: CASSLGKGSYEQYF.

As DNA, the CDR3 is TGTGCCAGCAGCCAAGGAACAGGACAGTTCTACGAGCAGTACTTC. Its protein is CASSQGTGQFYEQYF. The J gene is TRBJ2-7, the V gene TRBV14, with D perhaps matching TRBD1 (6 bases). The CDR3 extends over 15 amino acids. Trimming stripped 1 base from V and 3 bases from J, with 13 bases between. Germline lookup yields CDR1 SGHDN and CDR2 FVKESK. The variable domain in full, completed from reference TRBV14 and TRBJ2-7, reads EAGVTQFPSHSVIEKGQTVTLRCDPISGHDNLYWYRRVMGKEIKFLLHFVKESKQDESGMPNNRFLAERTGGTYSTLKVQPAELEDSGVYFCASSQGTGQFYEQYFGPGTRLTVT.

This clonotype was found a few times. The CDR3 loop is CSVEGPQTGSYNEQFF. DNA for the CDR3: TGCAGCGTTGAAGGCCCTCAAACGGGTTCCTACAATGAGCAGTTCTTC. This sequence joins TRBV29-1 and TRBJ2-1; no clear D. CDR1 and CDR2 (germline): SQVTM, ANQGSEA. The V end was cut by 1 base, the J end by 1 base, with 14 bases between. The CDR3 sequence is 16 residues long.